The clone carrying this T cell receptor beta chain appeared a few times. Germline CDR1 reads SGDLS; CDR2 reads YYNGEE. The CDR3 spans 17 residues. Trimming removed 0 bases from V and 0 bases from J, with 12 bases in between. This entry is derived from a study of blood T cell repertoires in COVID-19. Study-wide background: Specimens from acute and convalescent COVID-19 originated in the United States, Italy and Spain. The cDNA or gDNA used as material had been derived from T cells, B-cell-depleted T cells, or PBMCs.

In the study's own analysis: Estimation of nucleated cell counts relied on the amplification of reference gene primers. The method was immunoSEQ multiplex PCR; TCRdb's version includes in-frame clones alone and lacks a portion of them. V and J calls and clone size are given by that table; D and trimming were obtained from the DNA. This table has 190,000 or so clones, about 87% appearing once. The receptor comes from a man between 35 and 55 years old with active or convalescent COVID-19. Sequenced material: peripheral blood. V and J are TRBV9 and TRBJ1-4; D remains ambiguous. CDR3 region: CASSVGAGRTTNEKLFF. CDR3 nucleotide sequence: TGTGCCAGCAGCGTAGGCGCGGGGAGAACAACTAATGAAAAACTGTTTTTT.